This T cell receptor (beta chain) stems from a study of glioma-infiltrating T cells. Overall study context: Presurgical dexamethasone in glioma patients lasted six or fewer days.

The germline CDR1 and CDR2 sequences are SGDLS and YYNGEE. The CDR3 has 14 amino acids. J gave up 8 bases and V 0 bases, and 2 bases lay outside the gene matches. Using RNA template, CDR3s of TCR alpha and beta were amplified with iRepertoire arm-PCR. Each CDR3 protein is one row after TCRdb ran MiXCR on the multiplex PCR reads. The sample includes about 380,000 distinct CDR3 sequences, less than 50% seen only once; the top ten take around 12%. A note on this clonotype: Its cognate antigen is unknown.

General observations from the study: Tissue and blood shared very few CDR3 sequences.

Sequenced: glioma tissue, nonneoplastic brain tissue, or PBMCs (not recorded which). This clonotype originated in a human donor with low-grade glioma or glioblastoma, undergoing nonglioma brain surgery, or in good health (not recorded which). The chain recombines TRBV9 with TRBJ1-6; TRBD1 matches 7 bases. CDR3 nucleotide sequence: TGTGCCAGCAGCGTAGCTACAGGGGATTCACCCCTCCACTTT. It specifies CASSVATGDSPLHF. Variable domain in full (rest from reference TRBV9 and TRBJ1-6): DSGVTQTPKHLITATGQRVTLRCSPRSGDLSVYWYQQSLDQGLQFLIQYYNGEERAKGNILERFSAQQFPDLHSELNLSSLELGDSALYFCASSVATGDSPLHFGNGTRLTVT.